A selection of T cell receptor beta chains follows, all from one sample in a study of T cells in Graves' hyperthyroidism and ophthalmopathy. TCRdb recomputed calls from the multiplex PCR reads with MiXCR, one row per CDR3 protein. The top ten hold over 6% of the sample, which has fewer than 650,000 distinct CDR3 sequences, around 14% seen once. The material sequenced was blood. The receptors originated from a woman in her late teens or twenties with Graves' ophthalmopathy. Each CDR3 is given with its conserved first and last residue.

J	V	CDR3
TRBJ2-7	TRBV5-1	CASSTGTGGDEQYF
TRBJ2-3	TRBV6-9	CASSYLQPGQGNILSDTQYF
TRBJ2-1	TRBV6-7	CASSLHIGTGDGLAGVESYNEQFF
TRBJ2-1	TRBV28	CASMGGLNEQFF
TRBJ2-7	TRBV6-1	CASSDTGGPSYEQYF
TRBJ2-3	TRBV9	CASSPQGYGTDTQYF
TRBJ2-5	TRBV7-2	CASSLGFREETQYF
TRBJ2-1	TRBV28	CASWGGLAGNNEQFF
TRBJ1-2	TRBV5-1	CASSAQGYGYTF
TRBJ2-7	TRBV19	CASSGQEPSGRARRSEQYF
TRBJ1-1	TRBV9	CASSVVMHGAEAFF
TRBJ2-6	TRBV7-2	CASSVAGPGVGGANVLTF
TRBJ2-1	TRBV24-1	CATSDFGGNEQFF
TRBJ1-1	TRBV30	CAYRDAGPEAFF
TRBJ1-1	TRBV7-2	CASSRGGWGTEAFF
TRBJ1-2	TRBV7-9	CASSSPTGANYGYTF
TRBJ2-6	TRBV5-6	CASSFGTGANVLTF
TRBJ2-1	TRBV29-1	CSAPIVRDRDNNEQFF
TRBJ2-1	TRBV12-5	CASGLVVSSYNEQFF
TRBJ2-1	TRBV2	CASTPSSGVYNEQFF
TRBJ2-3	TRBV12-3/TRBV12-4	CASSFQGGGVTQYF
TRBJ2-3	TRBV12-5	CASGLDYTDTQYF
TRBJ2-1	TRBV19	CASSTGGLAGVREQFF
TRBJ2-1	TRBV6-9	CASSIDGAAGNEQFF
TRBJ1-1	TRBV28	CASSLPQMNTEAFF
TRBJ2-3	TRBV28	CASSLRQKTDTQYF
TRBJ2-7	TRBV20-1	CSALPSTAGVSYEQYF
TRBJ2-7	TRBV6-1	CASSERKFISYEQYF
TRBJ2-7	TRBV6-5	CASSYSAGGAYEQYF
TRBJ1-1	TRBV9	CASSVSPQGMNTEAFF
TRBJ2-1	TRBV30	CAWNIRDSQFF
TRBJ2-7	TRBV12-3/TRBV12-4	CASSPAGTGNYEQYF
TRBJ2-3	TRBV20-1	CSARDYRLAGHTDTQYF
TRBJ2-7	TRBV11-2	CASSLVGGLRIYEQYF
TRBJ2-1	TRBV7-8	CASSPQRVPYNEQFF
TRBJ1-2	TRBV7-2	CASSLEYRGTYGYTF
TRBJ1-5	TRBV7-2	CASSLVGMDYQPQHF
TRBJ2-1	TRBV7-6	CASSLAGTGPDNEQFF
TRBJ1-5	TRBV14	CASSQGQGTSNQPQHF
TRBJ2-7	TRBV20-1	CSAREEYYSYEQYF
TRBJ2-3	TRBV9	CASSSLPYRGLPYTDTQYF
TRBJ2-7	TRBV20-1	CSARELQGDYNEQYF
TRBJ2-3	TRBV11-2	CASSPGTASDTQYF
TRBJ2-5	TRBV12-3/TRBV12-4	CASSLGSRVGETQYF
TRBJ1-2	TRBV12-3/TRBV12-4	CASGPVTGGHYGYTF
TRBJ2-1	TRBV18	CASSPPGPYNEQFF
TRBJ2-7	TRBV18	CASSPSIAGMIYEQYF
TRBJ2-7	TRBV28	CATRTGFTYEQYF
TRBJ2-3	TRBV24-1	CATRGQGSDTQYF
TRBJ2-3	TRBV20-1	CSSGRATDTQYF